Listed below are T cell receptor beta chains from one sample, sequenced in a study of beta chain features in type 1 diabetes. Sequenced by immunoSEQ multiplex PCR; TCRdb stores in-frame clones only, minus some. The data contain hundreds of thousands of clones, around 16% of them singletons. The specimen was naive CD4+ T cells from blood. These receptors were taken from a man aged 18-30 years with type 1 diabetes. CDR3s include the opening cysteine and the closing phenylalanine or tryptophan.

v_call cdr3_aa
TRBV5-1 CASSSDLRGYGYTF
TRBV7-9 CASSLKGAPHGYTF
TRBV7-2 CASSASGGLSYEQYF
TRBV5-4 CASSFDARTSGSDIQYF
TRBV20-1 CSARGDYEQYF
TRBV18 CASSPGTGLYEQYF
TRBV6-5 CASSYSQANYGYTF
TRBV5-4 CASSGASGLYEQYF
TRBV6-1 CASSEDRENGYTF
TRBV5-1 CASSIYGQGGGTQYF
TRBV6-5 CASSPDRSGETQYF
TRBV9 CASSVGRGSYNSPLHF
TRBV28 CASSPGQVAGGYTF
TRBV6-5 CASSSRDNHYEQYF
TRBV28 CASSWGGYGYTF
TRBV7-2 CASSLQGSGETQYF
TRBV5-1 CASQTSPRTDTQYF
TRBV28 CASSQALHSAYEQYF
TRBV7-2 CASSFLGHTTGELFF
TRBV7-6 CASSSRAGNDGYTF
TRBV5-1 CASSSRGTSGGGPDTQYF
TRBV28 CASSIGQGNYEQYF
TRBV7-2 CASSLIGTGGLGEQYF
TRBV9 CASSQGAFTDTQYF
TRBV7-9 CASSQTDTQYF
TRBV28 CASSLLTGGQNQPQHF
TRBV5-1 CASSAGGQETQYF
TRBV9 CASSVGANSGNTIYF